This passage covers 32 T cell receptor beta chains from one sample sequenced in a study of regulatory T cells in long-lasting Graves disease. Relying on iRepertoire HTBI primers and Arm-PCR of CDR3 regions, the team built TCR beta libraries. Using its own MiXCR run on the multiplex PCR reads, TCRdb lists one record per CDR3 protein. The profile shows some 370,000 distinct CDR3 sequences, approximately 12% of them singletons. As for time point: newly diagnosed GD, antithyroid drugs for less than 3 months. RNA from PBMCs was the source of the TCR library. This sample also appeared in a second study, on T cells in Graves' hyperthyroidism and ophthalmopathy.

The input for sequencing was peripheral blood mononuclear cells (PBMCs), taken at new diagnosis, from a patient treated with antithyroid drugs. Receptors were obtained from a woman aged 18-29 years with Graves disease.

This clonotype was counted at least ten times. CDR3 amino acids: CSALIAGGYTDTQYF. The CDR3, as DNA: TGCAGTGCTCTCATAGCGGGAGGGTACACAGATACGCAGTATTTT. The J gene is TRBJ2-3, the V gene TRBV20-1; 11 nucleotides match TRBD2. CDR3 length equals 15 residues. From germline, CDR1 is DFQATT and CDR2 SNEGSKA (reference sequence). V lost 5 bases, J lost 2 bases, and 6 bases stayed unmatched.

This clonotype has just a few counts. The rearrangement uses TRBV15 and TRBJ1-6; D perhaps matches TRBD1 (5 bases). The germline V gene encodes CDR1 LNHNV and CDR2 YYDKDF (reference sequence). There are 15 residues in the CDR3. V was pared by 5 bases and J by 6 bases, with 14 bases between. CDR3 DNA: TGTGCCACCAGCGCTGGGGGGTGGGCTAATTCACCCCTCCACTTT. Amino acid sequence: CATSAGGWANSPLHF.

This chain joins TRBV18 and TRBJ2-7; perhaps TRBD2 as D (6 bases). The V gene lost 4 bases and the J gene lost 7 bases, with 14 bases spanning the gap. The CDR3 contains 13 residues. CDR1 and CDR2 from the germline V gene are KGHSH and LQKENI. CDR3 amino acids: CASSLLDSGEQYV. CDR3 DNA sequence: TGTGCCAGCTCACTTCTTGACAGCGGGGAGCAGTACGTC.

The chain couples TRBV6-2 or TRBV6-3 to TRBJ1-2, with TRBD1 as a possible D gene (6 bases). The ends were cut back, 8 bases at V and 4 bases at J, with 23 bases in the middle. Germline CDR1 MNHEY, CDR2 SVGEGT. The CDR3 loop spans 16 amino acids. The CDR3, as DNA: TGTGCCAGCGCATCGGTAGGGGGGACGAGGGCCTATGGCTACACCTTC. Translated, it gives CASASVGGTRAYGYTF.

This clonotype showed up many times. V and J are TRBV6-5 and TRBJ1-1; the D is unclear. Germline loops: CDR1 MNHEY, CDR2 SVGAGI. This CDR3 spans 14 amino acids. V was shortened by 2 bases and J by 2 bases, with 9 bases between the two germline ends. The CDR3 DNA reads TGTGCCAGCAGTTACGGCACCACTAACACTGAAGCTTTCTTT. Its translation is CASSYGTTNTEAFF.

In its sample, this clonotype was seen many times. The chain uses TRBV7-2 and TRBJ2-7, with 9 positions matching TRBD2. Germline assignment: CDR1 SGHTA and CDR2 FQGNSA. The length of the CDR3 is 12 residues. V shed 5 bases and J 11 bases; nucleotides not matched to a gene: 7. CDR3 DNA sequence: TGTGCCAGCAGCCTTGTAGCGGGGGAGGAGTACTTC. Translated, it gives CASSLVAGEEYF.

In its sample, this clonotype was seen once. A read error may explain this, as a much larger clone is one base away. The chain is built from TRBV2 and TRBJ2-3; D unresolved. The DNA matches TRBJ2-7 better at its end, which makes the J call doubtful. Germline loops: CDR1 SNHLY, CDR2 FYNNEI. The CDR3 loop spans 17 amino acids. The CDR3 reads CASGLATVSGLLNEQYF. The CDR3 coding sequence is TGTGCCAGCGGTTTAGCTACGGTGTCGGGCTTATTGAATGAGCAGTACTTC.

Turning to this clonotype: A much larger clone differs by one base, so this may be a read error. V usage is TRBV7-3 and J usage is TRBJ2-1; the D gene is possibly TRBD1 (5 bases). This CDR3 is 17 amino acids long. CDR1 and CDR2 (germline): SGHTA, FQGTGA. CDR3 nucleotides: TGTGTCAGCAGCTTTGGGGCGGTCGACGTCTCCTACAATGAGCAGTTCTTC. It translates to CVSSFGAVDVSYNEQFF.

This clonotype was counted a few times. This chain connects TRBV29-1 to TRBJ2-1; TRBD1 might be the D (9 bases). CDR3 size: 17 residues. Deletions cut 7 bases from V and 1 base from J, with 23 bases between. Looked up from germline, CDR1 is SQVTM and CDR2 is ANQGSEA. DNA of the CDR3: TGCAGCGGGTCCGGACAGGGGCCGGGAGGGTCCTACAATGAGCAGTTCTTC. Amino acid sequence: CSGSGQGPGGSYNEQFF.

This clonotype was seen many times. This rearrangement joins TRBV19 to TRBJ1-1, with D tentatively TRBD1 (6 bases). Trimming stripped 3 bases from V and 0 bases from J, with 14 bases between. The CDR3 totals 16 residues. The germline V gene encodes CDR1 LNHDA and CDR2 SQIVND (reference sequence). This CDR3 is CASSIWGQGLNTEAFF. Written as DNA, the CDR3 is TGTGCCAGTAGTATCTGGGGGCAGGGCCTGAACACTGAAGCTTTCTTT.

This clonotype was observed at least ten times. The chain combines TRBV7-3 with TRBJ2-1; D might be TRBD2 (6 bases). Trimming cost V 1 base and J 8 bases, with 9 bases left between them. The CDR3 has 13 residues. Germline assignment: CDR1 SGHTA and CDR2 FQGTGA. The CDR3 DNA reads TGTGCCAGCAGCTTAAATCCGGGGGATGAGCAGTTCTTC. Translating it yields CASSLNPGDEQFF. Supplemented by reference TRBV7-3 and TRBJ2-1, the full variable domain reads GAGVSQTPSNKVTEKGKYVELRCDPISGHTALYWYRQSLGQGPEFLIYFQGTGAADDSGLPNDRFFAVRPEGSVSTLKIQRTERGDSAVYLCASSLNPGDEQFFGPGTRLTVL.

The chain carries TRBV5-5 and TRBJ1-1; 7 positions match TRBD1. Germline CDR1 and CDR2: SGHKS and YYEKEE (reference sequence). This CDR3 has 15 amino acids. The V gene end was trimmed by 4 bases and the J gene end by 2 bases; junction bases not matched to a gene: 8. The CDR3 spells CASSPPGTANTEAFF. CDR3 sequence (DNA): TGTGCCAGCAGCCCGCCTGGGACAGCCAACACTGAAGCTTTCTTT.

This clonotype showed up just a few times. V gene TRBV5-1 combines with J gene TRBJ2-1, with 8 bases matching TRBD2. Germline CDR1 is SGHRS and CDR2 is YFSETQ. Trimming took 0 bases from V and 8 from J; bases not matched to a gene: 7. This CDR3 has 15 residues. The CDR3 sequence is CASSLGGGGRDEQFF. The CDR3 nucleotides read TGCGCCAGCAGCTTGGGCGGCGGGGGGCGAGATGAGCAGTTCTTC.

This clonotype was recorded at least ten times. The J gene is TRBJ2-1, the V gene TRBV18; the match to TRBD2 covers 8 bases. The germline CDR1 and CDR2 sequences are KGHSH and LQKENI. Unmatched junction bases numbered 3, after V lost 2 bases and J lost 0 bases. The CDR3 length is 16 residues. The CDR3 bases are TGTGCCAGCTCACCAGGTAGCGGGGACTCCTACAATGAGCAGTTCTTC. Amino acid sequence: CASSPGSGDSYNEQFF.

V gene TRBV20-1 combines with J gene TRBJ2-7; TRBD1 agrees at 11 bases. From germline, CDR1 is DFQATT and CDR2 SNEGSKA (reference sequence). The ends lost 3 bases at V and 0 bases at J; junction bases unmatched: 16. This CDR3 comprises 19 residues. CDR3 coding DNA: TGCAGTGCTAGGGGGACAGGGGGTATAGGCGGGATCATCTCCTACGAGCAGTACTTC. It translates to CSARGTGGIGGIISYEQYF.

This clonotype was seen ten or more times. The V and J genes are TRBV7-9 and TRBJ2-5; no clear D. CDR1 and CDR2 from the germline V gene are SEHNR and FQNEAQ (reference sequence). The CDR3 covers 14 residues. The V and J ends lost 3 bases and 1 base respectively, with 9 bases between them. The CDR3 protein is CASSFARSQETQYF. As DNA, the CDR3 is TGTGCCAGCAGCTTTGCCAGATCCCAAGAGACCCAGTACTTC.

There are many counts of this clonotype. The rearrangement links TRBV12-3 or TRBV12-4 to TRBJ1-5; maybe TRBD1 (5 bases). The CDR3 sequence is 14 residues long. Trimming removed 3 bases from V and 11 bases from J, with 17 bases in between. In nucleotides, the CDR3 is TGTGCCAGCAGTTTTATTCGGGGGAGCGGGGCCCAGCATTTT. Amino acid sequence: CASSFIRGSGAQHF.

V and J are TRBV5-1 and TRBJ2-1; 7 nucleotides match TRBD2. CDR3 length: 14 residues. The junction had 4 bases not matched to a gene; V was cut back by 3 bases and J by 4 bases. Germline V gene lookup returns CDR1 SGHRS and CDR2 YFSETQ. In DNA form, the CDR3 reads TGCGCCAGCAGCTCGCCGCGGGGGTACAATGAGCAGTTCTTC. This gives the protein CASSSPRGYNEQFF.

This clonotype was recorded many times. V usage is TRBV9 and J usage is TRBJ1-2; D unresolved. V dropped 1 base and J dropped 2 bases, with 6 bases sitting between them. Germline assignment: CDR1 SGDLS and CDR2 YYNGEE. The CDR3 contains 13 residues. The CDR3 DNA reads as TGTGCCAGCAGCGTACTCCAGAACTATGGCTACACCTTC. It codes for CASSVLQNYGYTF.

This clonotype was found many times. The V and J genes are TRBV4-2 and TRBJ2-3; 11 bases line up with TRBD2. Gene TRBJ2-7 matches the end of the DNA better, so the J call may be wrong. This CDR3 contains 16 residues. Per the germline V gene, CDR1 is LGHNA and CDR2 is YNFKEQ. The CDR3 coding sequence is TGTGCCAGCAGCCAAGATCTAGCGGGAGGATACTACGAGCAGTACTTC. Translation: CASSQDLAGGYYEQYF.

This clonotype was found many times. V usage is TRBV4-3 and J usage is TRBJ2-1; D not resolved. Germline-derived CDR1 and CDR2 are LGHNA and YSLEER. The germline V and J ends were trimmed by 0 bases and 4 bases, with 13 bases remaining between them. The CDR3 is 16 amino acids. CDR3 in DNA: TGCGCCAGCAGCCAAGATGGGGTCCTTGGGTACAATGAGCAGTTCTTC. Protein product: CASSQDGVLGYNEQFF.

This clonotype was seen ten or more times. The chain carries TRBV7-2 and TRBJ2-5, with 7 positions matching TRBD2. This CDR3 has 17 residues. The ends lost 6 bases at V and 1 base at J; junction bases unmatched: 14. Germline CDR1 SGHTA, CDR2 FQGNSA. CDR3 coding DNA: TGTGCCAGCAGAGATTTTGACCTCAGCGGGATCCAAGAGACCCAGTACTTC. Encoded protein: CASRDFDLSGIQETQYF.

The chain uses TRBV12-3 or TRBV12-4 and TRBJ2-2; D not certain. The germline V and J ends were trimmed by 7 bases and 3 bases, with 12 bases remaining between them. This CDR3 is built from 14 residues. Here the CDR3 DNA reads TGTGCCAGCATCGTAGACGGCGACACCGGGGAGCTGTTTTTT. It yields the protein CASIVDGDTGELFF.

The table lists this clonotype with many counts. V and J are TRBV6-1 and TRBJ1-5; D gene unclear. Trimming pared 2 bases from V and 4 bases from J, leaving 12 bases between. The CDR3 contains 15 residues. From germline, CDR1 is MNHNS and CDR2 SASEGT. The CDR3 DNA reads as TGTGCCAGCAGTGAATGGGTACGGGAGAATCAGCCCCAGCATTTT. Translated: CASSEWVRENQPQHF.

This clonotype was seen more than once but under ten times. This chain connects TRBV20-1 to TRBJ2-1; 11 bases line up with TRBD2. CDR1 is DFQATT, CDR2 SNEGSKA, per germline (reference sequence). J gave up 0 bases and V 3 bases, and 4 bases lay outside the gene matches. The CDR3 runs 16 residues. The CDR3 protein is CSASLAGGPSYNEQFF. Here the CDR3 DNA reads TGCAGTGCTAGCCTAGCGGGGGGCCCCTCCTACAATGAGCAGTTCTTC.

This clonotype occurred many times. J is TRBJ1-2 and V is TRBV12-3 or TRBV12-4, with a possible D match to TRBD1 (6 bases). The length of the CDR3 is 15 residues. Trimming stripped 7 bases from V and 4 bases from J, with 19 bases between. CDR3 residues: CASTQSGGFFYGYTF. For the CDR3, the DNA is TGTGCCAGCACCCAATCTGGGGGCTTCTTCTATGGCTACACCTTC.

In its sample, this clonotype was seen many times. J is TRBJ1-4 and V is TRBV2; D unresolved. The CDR3 is 15 residues long. CDR1 and CDR2 from the germline V gene are SNHLY and FYNNEI. The V end lost 2 bases, the J end lost 7 bases, and 14 bases lay between the germline ends. The CDR3 DNA sequence: TGTGCCAGCAGTGAAAAATATACAGTCTTTGAAAAACTGTTTTTT. Amino acid sequence: CASSEKYTVFEKLFF.

Points on this clonotype: Possible read error: a much larger clone is one base away. The chain uses TRBV7-9 and TRBJ2-7, with D possibly being TRBD2 (6 bases). Germline V gives CDR1 SEHNR, CDR2 FQNEAQ (reference sequence). V dropped 4 bases and J dropped 4 bases, with 17 bases sitting between them. This CDR3 has 15 residues. This chain's CDR3 is CASSSPTGDPYEQYF. CDR3 in DNA: TGTGCCAGCAGCTCCCCGACGGGAGATCCGTACGAGCAGTACTTC.

In this sample, this clonotype turned up many times. The chain is built from TRBV2 and TRBJ2-1; D might be TRBD2 (5 bases). This CDR3 is built from 11 residues. V dropped 7 bases and J dropped 8 bases, with 9 bases sitting between them. Germline V lookup: CDR1 SNHLY, CDR2 FYNNEI. The CDR3 nucleotides are TGTGCCAGCAAAGACGGGGATGAGCAGTTCTTC. This sequence encodes CASKDGDEQFF.

This clonotype was detected ten times or more. This chain connects TRBV20-1 to TRBJ2-7; 7 bases line up with TRBD2. CDR3 length equals 17 residues. The V segment lost 0 bases and the J segment 3 bases; nucleotides outside the gene matches: 14. Per the germline V gene, CDR1 is DFQATT and CDR2 is SNEGSKA (reference sequence). DNA for the CDR3: TGCAGTGCTAGAGATCATATGTCTAGCGGAGACATCTACGAGCAGTACTTC. It encodes CSARDHMSSGDIYEQYF.

This clonotype was recorded many times. The CDR3 DNA sequence: TGTGCCAGCAGCTCTCTAGGGGAAGAGACCCAGTACTTC. Protein product: CASSSLGEETQYF. The rearrangement joins TRBV28 to TRBJ2-5, with D possibly TRBD1 on 5 matching bases. CDR1 is MDHEN, CDR2 SYDVKM, per germline. CDR3 length: 13 residues. V lost 6 bases, J lost 3 bases, and 11 bases lay in between.

This clonotype was recorded at least ten times. The V gene is TRBV4-1, the J gene TRBJ2-5, with D perhaps matching TRBD1 (6 bases). This CDR3 contains 14 residues. The V gene's germline CDR1 is MGHRA and CDR2 YSYEKL. With 1 base removed from V and 2 bases from J, the gap between germline ends came to 8 bases. CDR3 nucleotides: TGCGCCAGCAGCCAAGGGACAGCACAAGAGACCCAGTACTTC. As protein: CASSQGTAQETQYF.